The TCR beta chain described here comes from a study of control samples from healthy donors and cancer patients. Sequencing used immunoSEQ multiplex PCR; TCRdb keeps in-frame clones, though not all of them. The table lists about 110,000 clones, 90% of them singletons. This CDR3 has 13 residues. CDR1 is SNHLY and CDR2 is FYNNEI in the germline V gene. Unmatched junction bases numbered 4, after V lost 8 bases and J lost 4 bases. This chain links TRBV2 with TRBJ2-1; 8 nucleotides line up with TRBD2. The TCR was taken from a human donor in good health. The donor label of this sample is uncertain. Sequenced input: blood. Here the CDR3 reads CASGRGGYNEQFF. The DNA for the CDR3 is TGTGCCAGCGGACGGGGGGGATACAATGAGCAGTTCTTC.